The rows below give T cell receptor beta chains drawn from one sample of a study of OX40 agonist ivuxolimab in advanced cancers. The data were produced by immunoSEQ multiplex PCR, yet TCRdb's version contains in-frame clones alone and is incomplete. The profile shows about 45,000 clones, around 83% of them singletons. Sequencing used CD4+ or CD8+ T cells sorted from blood, obtained in a trial of the OX40 agonist ivuxolimab. Receptor source: an adult with an advanced solid tumor such as melanoma, head and neck, liver or kidney cancer. Both conserved end residues are part of each CDR3. D genes are given only for firm matches. Rows may omit the clone size; those that give it use once, few, many or a size class.

clone size	D gene	J gene	V gene	CDR3 DNA	CDR3 protein
NA	NA	TRBJ2-7	TRBV6-1	TGTGCCAGCAGTGAAGGTGGGTCAGGGGCCTACGAGCAGTACTTC	CASSEGGSGAYEQYF
NA	NA	TRBJ2-3	TRBV5-1	TGCGCCAGCAGCTTGGTTGGGGCCAGCACAGATACGCAGTATTTT	CASSLVGASTDTQYF
once	NA	TRBJ2-7	TRBV11-2	TGTGCCAGCAGCCGCCGGACAGTTTCGGTCGAGCAGTACTTC	CASSRRTVSVEQYF
NA	TRBD1	TRBJ1-1	TRBV7-9	TGTGCCAGCAGCTCCCGGGACAGGGAAGGGACCCCTGAAGCTTTCTTT	CASSSRDREGTPEAFF
NA	TRBD1	TRBJ1-4	TRBV6-5	TGTGCCAGCATTGACAGGGGAGGCAGTGAAAAACTATTTTTT	CASIDRGGSEKLFF
NA	NA	TRBJ2-1	TRBV12-1	TGTGCCAGCAGCTTCGCGACTAGTATCCCCCCCAATGAGCAGTTCTTC	CASSFATSIPPNEQFF
NA	NA	TRBJ1-2	TRBV2	TGTGCCAGCAGCGGGGCCCTGACAAACTATGGCTACACCTTC	CASSGALTNYGYTF
NA	NA	TRBJ1-5	TRBV19	TGTGCCAGTAGTATTCCCCCGGCTCAGCCCCAGCATTTT	CASSIPPAQPQHF
NA	TRBD2	TRBJ2-5	TRBV18	TGTGCCAGCTCACCGAGGCTAGCGGGAGGAGAGACCCAGTACTTC	CASSPRLAGGETQYF
NA	TRBD2	TRBJ2-5	TRBV5-1	TGCGCCAGCAGCTTTAATAGCGGGAAGGAGACCCAGTACTTC	CASSFNSGKETQYF
NA	NA	TRBJ2-5	TRBV6-5	TGTGCCAGCAGCCAGGGACGGTGGGGAGAGACCCAGTACTTC	CASSQGRWGETQYF
NA	NA	TRBJ1-5	TRBV2	TGTGCCAGCAGAGGCGCGGGAGGGCGAGGTCAGCCCCAGCATTTT	CASRGAGGRGQPQHF
NA	NA	TRBJ2-6	TRBV27	TGTGCCAGCAGAATGGACAGATCTGGGGCCAACGTCCTGACTTTC	CASRMDRSGANVLTF
NA	NA	TRBJ2-2	TRBV11-1	TGTGCCAGCAGCTTAGAGCGCAGAGACACCGGGGAGCTGTTTTTT	CASSLERRDTGELFF
NA	NA	TRBJ1-1	TRBV2	TGTGCCAGCATTCCCACGTGGGGCACTGAAGCTTTCTTT	CASIPTWGTEAFF
NA	TRBD1	TRBJ1-5	TRBV6-6	TGTCCACAGGGGGGCAATCAGCCCCAGCATTTT	CPQGGNQPQHF
NA	NA	TRBJ2-3	TRBV5-1	TGCGCCAGCTCGCGGGGGCTGCCCACAGATACGCAGTATTTT	CASSRGLPTDTQYF
NA	TRBD1	TRBJ1-5	TRBV6-5	TGTGCCAGCAGCTTGGACAGGGGACAGCCCCAGCATTTT	CASSLDRGQPQHF
NA	TRBD1	TRBJ2-7	TRBV11-1	TGTGCCAGCAGCCAACAATCTACAGGGGTCGGCTCCTACGAGCAGTACTTC	CASSQQSTGVGSYEQYF
few	TRBD1	TRBJ1-1	TRBV6-6	TGTGCCAGCAGCAGCTTTGGACAGGGCCGGACTGAAGCTTTCTTT	CASSSFGQGRTEAFF
NA	NA	TRBJ2-7	TRBV9	TGTGCCAGCAGCGTAGATGTAGGGTTCTACGAGCAGTACTTC	CASSVDVGFYEQYF
NA	NA	TRBJ1-3	TRBV20-1	TGCAGTGCTAGACACGGAAACACCATATATTTT	CSARHGNTIYF
few	TRBD1	TRBJ2-1	TRBV7-9	TGTGCCAGCAGCCCAAACCCGGGGGACAGGGGTTCCAATGAGCAGTTCTTC	CASSPNPGDRGSNEQFF